The 13 T cell receptor beta chains below were found in one sample sequenced in a study of blood T cells in healthy people across ages. Through a sample-barcoded 5' primer and a J-beta primer mix, a second PCR was run for about 7 to 12 cycles. TCRdb re-called the 5' RACE reads with MiXCR, one entry per CDR3 protein. The data hold about 1,400,000 distinct CDR3 sequences, with around two fifths observed a single time. The specimen sequenced was blood. These receptor sequences come from a woman between 18 and 30 years old in good health.

This clonotype turned up a few times. This sequence joins TRBV14 and TRBJ2-1, with 13 bases fitting TRBD2. Per the germline V gene, CDR1 is SGHDN and CDR2 is FVKESK. There are 15 residues in the CDR3. Trimming removed 3 bases from V and 9 bases from J; junction bases left unmatched: 5. Written as DNA, the CDR3 is TGTGCCAGCAGCCAGTTGACTAGCGGGAGGACTGAGCAGTTCTTC. Translation: CASSQLTSGRTEQFF.

This rearrangement joins TRBV7-9 to TRBJ2-1; weak D call: TRBD1 (5 bases). The ends were cut back, 2 bases at V and 5 bases at J, with 10 bases in the middle. Germline lookup yields CDR1 SEHNR and CDR2 FQNEAQ (reference sequence). The CDR3 is 14 amino acids. CDR3 in amino acids: CASSLSGAHNEQFF. CDR3 nucleotides: TGTGCCAGCAGCTTATCTGGGGCCCACAATGAGCAGTTCTTC.

This clonotype was counted at least ten times. The chain employs TRBV18 and TRBJ2-5; D is ambiguous. The CDR3 runs 14 residues. Trimming pared 1 base from V and 4 bases from J, leaving 10 bases between. Germline V gene lookup returns CDR1 KGHSH and CDR2 LQKENI. CDR3 in DNA: TGTGCCAGCTCACCACAGTTAGACGGAGAGACCCAGTACTTC. This translates into CASSPQLDGETQYF.

J is TRBJ1-1 and V is TRBV11-2; D may be TRBD1 (5 bases). CDR3 length: 14 amino acids. Per germline, CDR1 SGHAT and CDR2 FQNNGV. Trimming pared 2 bases from V and 1 base from J, leaving 8 bases between. CDR3 DNA: TGTGCCAGCAGCTTATTGGGGCGGAACACTGAAGCTTTCTTT. Protein sequence: CASSLLGRNTEAFF.

V is TRBV14 and J is TRBJ2-3; D is possibly TRBD1 or TRBD2 (5 bases each). V dropped 3 bases and J dropped 0 bases, with 10 bases sitting between them. Germline CDR1 reads SGHDN; CDR2 reads FVKESK. The CDR3 consists of 15 residues. CDR3 sequence: CASSQGDGSTDTQYF. The CDR3 DNA reads as TGTGCCAGCAGCCAGGGGGACGGTAGCACAGATACGCAGTATTTT.

This clonotype came up once. This chain uses TRBV12-3 or TRBV12-4 with TRBJ1-2, with TRBD1 as a possible D gene (6 bases). The CDR3 consists of 13 residues. V dropped 7 bases and J dropped 4 bases, with 13 bases sitting between them. In nucleotides, the CDR3 is TGTGCCAGCACCGGGACATTACGCTATGGCTACACCTTC. It encodes CASTGTLRYGYTF.

This clonotype occurred once. V usage is TRBV12-3 or TRBV12-4 and J usage is TRBJ2-1, with a weak D call TRBD2 (6 bases). This CDR3 has 14 residues. V gave up 7 bases and J gave up 6 bases, with 16 bases separating them. The CDR3 DNA is TGTGCCAGCACCCAGGCAGGAGGGCCCAATGAGCAGTTCTTC. It is translated as CASTQAGGPNEQFF.

This clonotype appeared a few times. The CDR3 coding sequence is TGCAGCACATCAGGGGGAAGGAAGGGCTACACCTTC. This translates into CSTSGGRKGYTF. The rearrangement joins TRBV29-1 to TRBJ1-2; the match to TRBD1 covers 7 bases. This CDR3 comprises 12 residues. The trim removed 8 bases at V and 8 bases at J, leaving 11 bases unmatched. Germline CDR1 and CDR2: SQVTM and ANQGSEA.

The rearrangement links TRBV7-8 to TRBJ1-5; perhaps TRBD1 as D (5 bases). The CDR3 spans 16 residues. V shed 0 bases and J shed 0 bases, with 9 bases lying between them. The germline gives CDR1 SGHVS, CDR2 FQNEAQ. CDR3 DNA sequence: TGTGCCAGCAGCTTAGCGGCAGGGACTAGCAATCAGCCCCAGCATTTT. Residues: CASSLAAGTSNQPQHF. Full variable domain (rest looked up from reference TRBV7-8 and TRBJ1-5): GAGVSQSPRYKVAKRGQDVALRCDPISGHVSLFWYQQALGQGPEFLTYFQNEAQLDKSGLPSDRFFAERPEGSVSTLKIQRTQQEDSAVYLCASSLAAGTSNQPQHFGDGTRLSIL.

The J gene is TRBJ1-1, the V gene TRBV5-1; D is uncertain. V lost 0 bases to trimming and J lost 2 bases, with 14 bases between them. The CDR3 has 16 residues. Germline CDR1 is SGHRS and CDR2 is YFSETQ. CDR3 protein: CASSLEVRLGNTEAFF. CDR3 DNA sequence: TGCGCCAGCAGCTTGGAGGTCCGGTTGGGAAACACTGAAGCTTTCTTT.

The V gene is TRBV5-1, the J gene TRBJ1-3; TRBD1 agrees at 10 bases. The J segment lost 0 bases and the V segment lost 5 bases, leaving 5 bases of the junction unmatched. This CDR3 is built from 16 residues. CDR1 and CDR2 from the germline V gene are SGHRS and YFSETQ. In nucleotides, the CDR3 is TGCGCCAGCAGACCGAGGGACAGGGGCTCTGGAAACACCATATATTTT. Translated: CASRPRDRGSGNTIYF.

In its sample, this clonotype was seen a few times. The chain joins TRBV20-1 to TRBJ2-5; 8 nucleotides align to TRBD2. The ends lost 6 bases at V and 1 base at J; junction bases unmatched: 13. CDR1 and CDR2 from the germline V gene are DFQATT and SNEGSKA (reference sequence). This CDR3 comprises 16 residues. The CDR3 spells CSAPLAGTRSQETQYF. In nucleotides, the CDR3 is TGCAGTGCCCCACTTGCGGGGACTAGAAGCCAAGAGACCCAGTACTTC.

This sequence joins TRBV6-1 and TRBJ1-1; TRBD1 aligns across 10 bases. V lost 6 bases to trimming and J lost 11 bases; unmatched junction nucleotides: 6. This CDR3 is 12 amino acids long. Per the germline V gene, CDR1 is MNHNS and CDR2 is SASEGT. DNA for the CDR3: TGTGCCAGCAGCGGGACAGGGGCCCCTGCTTTCTTT. This sequence encodes CASSGTGAPAFF.